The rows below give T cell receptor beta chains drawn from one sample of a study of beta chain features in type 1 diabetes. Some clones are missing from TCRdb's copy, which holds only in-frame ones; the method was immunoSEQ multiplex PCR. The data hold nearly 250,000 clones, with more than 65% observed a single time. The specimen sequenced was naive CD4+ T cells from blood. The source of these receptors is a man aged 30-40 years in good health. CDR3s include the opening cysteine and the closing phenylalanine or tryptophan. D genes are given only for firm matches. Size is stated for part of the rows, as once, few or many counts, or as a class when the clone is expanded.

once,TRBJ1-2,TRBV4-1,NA,CASSPPWAGDGYTF,TGCGCCAGCAGCCCGCCATGGGCGGGAGATGGCTACACCTTC
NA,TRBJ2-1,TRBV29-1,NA,CSGRRDEQFF,TGCAGCGGTCGTAGGGATGAGCAGTTCTTC
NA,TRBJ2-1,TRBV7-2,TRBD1,CASSLDRGSYNEQFF,TGTGCCAGCAGCTTAGACAGGGGCTCCTACAATGAGCAGTTCTTC
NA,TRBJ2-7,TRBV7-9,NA,CASSTSLTQNEQYF,TGTGCCAGCAGCACCTCTCTGACCCAAAACGAGCAGTACTTC
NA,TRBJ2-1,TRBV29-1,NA,CSVAREFRGEQFF,TGCAGCGTTGCCAGGGAGTTCCGCGGTGAGCAGTTCTTC
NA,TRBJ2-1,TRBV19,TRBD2,CASSTSREAEQFF,TGTGCCAGTAGTACGTCCCGGGAGGCTGAGCAGTTCTTC
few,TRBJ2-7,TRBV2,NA,CASRSQGYEQYF,TGTGCCAGCAGAAGTCAGGGCTACGAGCAGTACTTC
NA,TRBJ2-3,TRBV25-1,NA,CASSEGSITDTQYF,TGTGCCAGCAGTGAGGGTTCAATCACAGATACGCAGTATTTT
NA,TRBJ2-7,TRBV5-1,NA,CASSLEFPVSYEQYF,TGCGCCAGCAGCTTGGAGTTTCCAGTCTCCTACGAGCAGTACTTC
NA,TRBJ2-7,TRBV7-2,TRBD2,CASSSSGGTYEQYF,TGTGCCAGCAGCTCTAGCGGAGGGACCTACGAGCAGTACTTC
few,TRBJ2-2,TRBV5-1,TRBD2,CASSLSGSGNTGELFF,TGCGCCAGCAGCCTTAGCGGGAGCGGGAACACCGGGGAGCTGTTTTTT
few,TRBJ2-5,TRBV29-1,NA,CSVGDLRVETQYF,TGCAGCGTCGGCGACCTAAGGGTAGAGACCCAGTACTTC
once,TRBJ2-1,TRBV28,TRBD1,CASSFRGQGTNEQFF,TGTGCCAGCAGTTTCCGGGGACAGGGAACGAATGAGCAGTTCTTC
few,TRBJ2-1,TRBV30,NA,CACRAGSYNEQFF,TGTGCCTGTAGGGCAGGGTCCTACAATGAGCAGTTCTTC
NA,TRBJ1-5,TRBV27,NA,CASSLSTERNQPQHF,TGTGCCAGCAGTTTATCGACAGAGCGCAATCAGCCCCAGCATTTT
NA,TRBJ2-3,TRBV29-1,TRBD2,CSVGAGGFTDTQYF,TGCAGCGTTGGAGCGGGGGGTTTTACAGATACGCAGTATTTT
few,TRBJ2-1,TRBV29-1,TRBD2,CSVRLAGTYNEQFF,TGCAGCGTCAGGCTAGCGGGTACCTACAATGAGCAGTTCTTC
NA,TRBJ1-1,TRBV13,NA,CASSTTGLRGLNTEAFF,TGTGCCAGCAGCACGACAGGCCTGAGGGGTCTGAACACTGAAGCTTTCTTT
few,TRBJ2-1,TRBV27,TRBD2,CASSSPGRAGAYNEQFF,TGTGCCAGCAGTTCCCCCGGAAGAGCGGGGGCCTACAATGAGCAGTTCTTC
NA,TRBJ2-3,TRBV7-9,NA,CASSPRAADTQYF,TGTGCCAGCAGCCCAAGGGCTGCAGATACGCAGTATTTT
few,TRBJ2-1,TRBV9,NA,CASSVATHNEQFF,TGTGCCAGCAGCGTAGCTACGCATAATGAGCAGTTCTTC